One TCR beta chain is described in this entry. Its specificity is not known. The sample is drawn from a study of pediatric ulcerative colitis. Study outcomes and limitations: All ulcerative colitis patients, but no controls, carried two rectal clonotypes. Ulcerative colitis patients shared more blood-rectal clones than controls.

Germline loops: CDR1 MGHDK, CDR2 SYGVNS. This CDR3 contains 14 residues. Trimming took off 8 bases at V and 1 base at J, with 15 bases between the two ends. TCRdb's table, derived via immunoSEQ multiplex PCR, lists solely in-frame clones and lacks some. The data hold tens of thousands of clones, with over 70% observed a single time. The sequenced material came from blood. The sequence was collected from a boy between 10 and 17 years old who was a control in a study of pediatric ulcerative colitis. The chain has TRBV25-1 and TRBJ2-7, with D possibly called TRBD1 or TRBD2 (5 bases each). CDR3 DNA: TGTGCCAGCTCGTGGACTGGGACGTCCTACGAGCAGTACTTC. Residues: CASSWTGTSYEQYF.